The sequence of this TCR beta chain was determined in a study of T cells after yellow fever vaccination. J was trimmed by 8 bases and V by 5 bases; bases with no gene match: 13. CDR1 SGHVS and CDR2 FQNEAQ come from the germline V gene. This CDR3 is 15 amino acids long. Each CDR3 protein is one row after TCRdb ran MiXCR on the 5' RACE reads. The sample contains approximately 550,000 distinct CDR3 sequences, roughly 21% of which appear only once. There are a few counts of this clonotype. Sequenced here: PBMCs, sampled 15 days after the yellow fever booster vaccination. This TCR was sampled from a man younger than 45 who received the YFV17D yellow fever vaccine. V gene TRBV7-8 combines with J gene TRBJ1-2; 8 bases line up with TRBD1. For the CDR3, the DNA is TGTGCCAGCAGCGGCCGACAGGGGCCTGGATCGGGCTACACCTTC. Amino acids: CASSGRQGPGSGYTF.